This passage covers 4 T cell receptor beta chains from one sample sequenced in a study of T cell responses to AZD1222 COVID-19 vaccine. Sequenced by immunoSEQ multiplex PCR; TCRdb stores in-frame clones only, minus some. The sample includes roughly 42,000 clones, 88% of them seen just once. The specimen comprised peripheral blood, sampled 28 days after the second dose of the MenACWY control vaccine. The receptors come from an adult who received the MenACWY meningococcal vaccine as a control.

This chain links TRBV11-3 with TRBJ2-1; D call uncertain. The CDR3 loop spans 12 amino acids. Deletions cut 2 bases from V and 10 bases from J, with 9 bases between. From germline, CDR1 is SGHNT and CDR2 YENEEA. The CDR3 coding sequence is TGTGCCAGCAGCTTATCCGTGGGAGAGCAGTTCTTC. Its translation is CASSLSVGEQFF.

V and J are TRBV5-1 and TRBJ2-3, with D possibly matching TRBD2 (5 bases). The CDR3 consists of 15 residues. V was shortened by 7 bases and J by 1 base, with 16 bases between the two germline ends. Germline CDR1 SGHRS, CDR2 YFSETQ. CDR3 DNA sequence: TGCGCCAGCGCAGCCTCCGGGGAAGGCACAGATACGCAGTATTTT. Translated: CASAASGEGTDTQYF.

This chain connects TRBV30 to TRBJ1-1; D possibly corresponds to TRBD1 (5 bases). Per germline, CDR1 GTSNPN and CDR2 SVGIG (reference sequence). This CDR3 is 13 amino acids long. V dropped 2 bases and J dropped 5 bases, with 12 bases sitting between them. For the CDR3, the DNA is TGTGCCTGGAGTAGTCAGGGATGGACTGAAGCTTTCTTT. Translating gives CAWSSQGWTEAFF. Variable domain in full (rest from reference TRBV30 and TRBJ1-1): SQTIHQWPATLVQPVGSPLSLECTVEGTSNPNLYWYRQAAGRGLQLLFYSVGIGQISSEVPQNLSASRPQDRQFILSSKKLLLSDSGFYLCAWSSQGWTEAFFGQGTRLTVV.

V and J are TRBV7-9 and TRBJ2-1; D gene unclear. This CDR3 contains 14 residues. V was shortened by 3 bases and J by 8 bases, with 14 bases between the two germline ends. CDR1 is SEHNR, CDR2 FQNEAQ, per germline (reference sequence). The CDR3 loop reads CASSFVCLIHEQFF. The CDR3 DNA is TGTGCCAGCAGCTTTGTATGTTTGATTCATGAGCAGTTCTTC. Based on the CDR3 plus reference TRBV7-9 and TRBJ2-1, the full variable domain is DTGVSQNPRHKITKRGQNVTFRCDPISEHNRLYWYRQTLGQGPEFLTYFQNEAQLEKSRLLSDRFSAERPKGSFSTLEIQRTEQGDSAMYLCASSFVCLIHEQFFGPGTRLTVL.